What follows is one T cell receptor (beta chain) and its context. Its antigen is undetermined. This specimen comes from a study of shared clonotypes between healthy human individuals. On the study more broadly: Every donor yielded three CD4 naive, three CD4 memory, two CD8 naive and one CD8 memory plate. Regarding the study as a whole: Generation probabilities were higher for clonotypes shared across all four sorted-subset donors than for unshared ones.

Naive CD4+ cells were CD45RA-selected; the remaining cells were memory. The test was conducted at deep level. Assay used: immunoSEQ multiplex PCR; TCRdb lists only in-frame clones, some missing. The sample lists 740,000 or so clones, less than 80% occurring once. The length of the CDR3 is 18 residues. Trimming cost V 5 bases and J 5 bases; bases outside gene matches: 14. Looked up from germline, CDR1 is SGHTA and CDR2 is FQGTGA. This chain joins TRBV7-3 and TRBJ2-1, with 11 bases lining up with TRBD2. Sequenced: memory CD4+ T cells sorted from blood. Stated subset: CD45RA-negative fraction. The TCR was taken from a woman in her twenties or thirties in good health. CDR3 nucleotides: TGTGCCAGCAGCCCCCGTGGGGTAGCGGGAGGGGTCCACAATGAGCAGTTCTTC. This codes for CASSPRGVAGGVHNEQFF. The whole variable domain, remainder taken from reference TRBV7-3 and TRBJ2-1, is GAGVSQTPSNKVTEKGKYVELRCDPISGHTALYWYRQSLGQGPEFLIYFQGTGAADDSGLPNDRFFAVRPEGSVSTLKIQRTERGDSAVYLCASSPRGVAGGVHNEQFFGPGTRLTVL.